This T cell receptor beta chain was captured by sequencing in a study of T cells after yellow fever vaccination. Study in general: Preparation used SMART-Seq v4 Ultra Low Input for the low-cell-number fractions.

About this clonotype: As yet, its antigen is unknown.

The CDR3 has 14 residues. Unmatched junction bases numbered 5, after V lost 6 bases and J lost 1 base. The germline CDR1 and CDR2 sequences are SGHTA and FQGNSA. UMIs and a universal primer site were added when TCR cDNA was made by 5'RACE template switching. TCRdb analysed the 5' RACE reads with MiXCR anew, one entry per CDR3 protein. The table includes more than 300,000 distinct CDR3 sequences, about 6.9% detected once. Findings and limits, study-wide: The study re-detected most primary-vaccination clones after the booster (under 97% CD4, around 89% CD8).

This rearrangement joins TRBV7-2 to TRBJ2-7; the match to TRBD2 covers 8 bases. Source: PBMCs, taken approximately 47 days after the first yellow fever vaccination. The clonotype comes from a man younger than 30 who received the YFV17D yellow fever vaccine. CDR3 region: CASSTSGLSYEQYF. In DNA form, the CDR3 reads TGTGCCAGCAGTACTAGCGGACTATCCTACGAGCAGTACTTC.